The 27 T cell receptor beta chains presented below share a single source sample, sequenced in a study of cytomegalovirus exposure and HLA in healthy donors. TCRdb keeps only in-frame clones here, not all; method: immunoSEQ multiplex PCR. The sample holds about 350,000 clones, about 90% seen once. The sample consisted of PBMCs. The receptors derive from a woman in her twenties or thirties in good health and CMV-seropositive.

The chain links TRBV5-6 to TRBJ2-1; D unresolved. The CDR3 covers 14 residues. V gave up 2 bases and J gave up 4 bases, with 10 bases separating them. Germline V gene lookup returns CDR1 SGHDT and CDR2 YYEEEE. The CDR3 loop is CASSFYLEYNEQFF. Here the CDR3 DNA reads TGTGCCAGCAGCTTTTATCTAGAGTACAATGAGCAGTTCTTC. The whole variable domain, filled in from reference TRBV5-6 and TRBJ2-1, reads DAGVTQSPTHLIKTRGQQVTLRCSPKSGHDTVSWYQQALGQGPQFIFQYYEEEERQRGNFPDRFSGHQFPNYSSELNVNALLLGDSALYLCASSFYLEYNEQFFGPGTRLTVL.

This clone was counted a single time. V is TRBV6-1 and J is TRBJ1-5; D unresolved. Germline loops: CDR1 MNHNS, CDR2 SASEGT. V lost 4 bases, J lost 3 bases, and 13 bases lay in between. The CDR3 has 15 residues. This CDR3 is CASSAYGDYNQPQHF. DNA of the CDR3: TGTGCCAGCAGTGCCTATGGGGATTACAATCAGCCCCAGCATTTT.

The V gene is TRBV6-5, the J gene TRBJ1-4; 7 nucleotides agree with TRBD1. The ends lost 0 bases at V and 8 bases at J; junction bases unmatched: 3. This CDR3 is built from 14 residues. Germline V lookup: CDR1 MNHEY, CDR2 SVGAGI. This CDR3 is CASSYSTGTEKLFF. CDR3 in DNA: TGTGCCAGCAGTTACTCGACAGGGACGGAAAAACTGTTTTTT.

This clone was found once. The CDR3 sequence is CASSLYGSRDRSDEQFF. The DNA for the CDR3 is TGTGCCAGCAGCTTATATGGGTCCCGGGACCGCTCCGATGAGCAGTTCTTC. This sequence joins TRBV11-3 and TRBJ2-1; D may be TRBD1 or TRBD2 (5 bases each). CDR3 length: 17 amino acids. V was pared by 2 bases and J by 8 bases, with 22 bases between. Germline V lookup: CDR1 SGHNT, CDR2 YENEEA.

This chain uses TRBV9 with TRBJ2-3; 15 bases are a match to TRBD2. Trimming removed 4 bases from V and 6 bases from J; junction bases left unmatched: 18. The CDR3 sequence is 20 residues long. Germline V gives CDR1 SGDLS, CDR2 YYNGEE. CDR3 nucleotide sequence: TGTGCCAGCAGCCCCTTAACCGGGACTAGCGGGGGGCCATATGAGGATACGCAGTATTTT. Translation gives CASSPLTGTSGGPYEDTQYF.

This clone was detected only once. This chain joins TRBV18 and TRBJ1-5; D gene ambiguous. There are 13 residues in the CDR3. The germline V gene has CDR1 KGHSH and CDR2 LQKENI. Trimming shortened V by 3 bases and J by 2 bases, and 5 bases separated the two germline ends. The CDR3 reads CASSPDGNQPQHF. CDR3 bases: TGTGCCAGCTCACCGGATGGCAATCAGCCCCAGCATTTT.

This sequence joins TRBV7-9 and TRBJ1-2; D remains ambiguous. CDR1 and CDR2 (germline): SEHNR, FQNEAQ (reference sequence). The V and J ends lost 1 base and 0 bases respectively, with 6 bases between them. The CDR3 contains 14 residues. For the CDR3, the DNA is TGTGCCAGCAGCTTAGAAACGGCTAACTATGGCTACACCTTC. As protein: CASSLETANYGYTF.

The chain recombines TRBV30 with TRBJ2-7; tentatively, D is TRBD1 (5 bases). Per germline, CDR1 GTSNPN and CDR2 SVGIG (reference sequence). CDR3 size: 13 residues. V was cut by 2 bases and J by 0 bases, with 8 bases left in between. The CDR3 region has the DNA TGTGCCTGGAGTCAGGGTGACTCCTACGAGCAGTACTTC. This encodes CAWSQGDSYEQYF. Complete variable domain (other parts from reference TRBV30 and TRBJ2-7): SQTIHQWPATLVQPVGSPLSLECTVEGTSNPNLYWYRQAAGRGLQLLFYSVGIGQISSEVPQNLSASRPQDRQFILSSKKLLLSDSGFYLCAWSQGDSYEQYFGPGTRLTVT.

J is TRBJ2-6 and V is TRBV19; a weak D match, TRBD1 (6 bases). The V end was cut by 6 bases, the J end by 4 bases, with 13 bases between. CDR1 is LNHDA, CDR2 SQIVND, per germline (reference sequence). The CDR3 spans 15 residues. CDR3: CASRRTGTGANVLTF. DNA for the CDR3: TGTGCCAGTAGGAGAACAGGGACCGGGGCCAACGTCCTGACTTTC.

This chain connects TRBV7-2 to TRBJ1-4; TRBD1 agrees at 7 bases. The CDR3 covers 15 residues. V was clipped by 4 bases and J by 4 bases; unmatched bases: 6. Germline V CDR1 and CDR2: SGHTA, FQGNSA. DNA of the CDR3: TGTGCCAGCAGCTCCCGGGACAGCCATAATGAAAAACTGTTTTTT. It is translated as CASSSRDSHNEKLFF.

A single count supports this clone. The gene calls are TRBV18 and TRBJ1-1, with D uncertain. Germline loops: CDR1 KGHSH, CDR2 LQKENI. V was trimmed by 3 bases and J by 2 bases, leaving 13 bases between them. CDR3 length: 15 residues. This chain's CDR3 is CASSPSTATNTEAFF. CDR3 DNA sequence: TGTGCCAGCTCACCCTCGACGGCGACTAACACTGAAGCTTTCTTT. The whole variable domain, filled in from reference TRBV18 and TRBJ1-1, reads NAGVMQNPRHLVRRRGQEARLRCSPMKGHSHVYWYRQLPEEGLKFMVYLQKENIIDESGMPKERFSAEFPKEGPSILRIQQVVRGDSAAYFCASSPSTATNTEAFFGQGTRLTVV.

V usage is TRBV5-6 and J usage is TRBJ1-3; D may be TRBD1 (5 bases). The germline CDR1 and CDR2 sequences are SGHDT and YYEEEE. V shed 4 bases and J shed 2 bases, with 16 bases lying between them. This CDR3 is 16 amino acids long. The CDR3 nucleotides are TGTGCCAGCAGCATGGACCTAAGGGGCGCTGGAAACACCATATATTTT. It encodes CASSMDLRGAGNTIYF.

This clone was counted a few times. Distinct nucleotide sequences in the sample also encode this CDR3. This chain links TRBV11-2 with TRBJ2-7; TRBD2 might be the D (6 bases). Germline V gene sequence: CDR1 SGHAT, CDR2 FQNNGV. With 1 base removed from V and 0 bases from J, the gap between germline ends came to 7 bases. The CDR3 is 14 amino acids. CDR3 nucleotide sequence: TGTGCCAGCAGCTTAGTGGGGGGCTCCTACGAGCAGTACTTC. Protein: CASSLVGGSYEQYF.

CDR3 sequence: CASSLSGASGSYAHTQYF. The CDR3 nucleotides are TGTGCCAGTAGTTTATCGGGGGCTAGCGGGAGTTATGCGCATACGCAGTATTTT. The chain is built from TRBV19 and TRBJ2-3; TRBD2 matches at 10 bases. J gave up 7 bases and V 5 bases, and 18 bases lay outside the gene matches. CDR1 LNHDA and CDR2 SQIVND come from the germline V gene (reference sequence). The CDR3 runs to 18 residues.

The chain combines TRBV5-1 with TRBJ2-7; no reliable D call. Germline V gives CDR1 SGHRS, CDR2 YFSETQ. Trimming removed 1 base from V and 3 bases from J, with 5 bases in between. CDR3 length equals 12 residues. DNA for the CDR3: TGCGCCAGCAGCTTGCTGGGCTACGAGCAGTACTTC. Residues: CASSLLGYEQYF. Based on the CDR3 plus reference TRBV5-1 and TRBJ2-7, the full variable domain is KAGVTQTPRYLIKTRGQQVTLSCSPISGHRSVSWYQQTPGQGLQFLFEYFSETQRNKGNFPGRFSGRQFSNSRSEMNVSTLELGDSALYLCASSLLGYEQYFGPGTRLTVT.

This chain joins TRBV5-6 and TRBJ1-1, with D unclear. Deletions cut 4 bases from V and 0 bases from J, with 4 bases between. The CDR3 runs to 12 residues. Per germline, CDR1 SGHDT and CDR2 YYEEEE. CDR3 sequence reads: CASSLMNTEAFF. DNA for the CDR3: TGTGCCAGCAGCCTAATGAACACTGAAGCTTTCTTT.

This chain uses TRBV7-9 with TRBJ1-3; D is unresolved. The germline CDR1 and CDR2 sequences are SEHNR and FQNEAQ (reference sequence). V was pared by 6 bases and J by 0 bases, with 9 bases between. The length of the CDR3 is 14 residues. CDR3 DNA sequence: TGTGCCAGCAGGCCAGGATACTCTGGAAACACCATATATTTT. As protein: CASRPGYSGNTIYF.

This clone showed up many times. The CDR3 spells CASSLGGTKAQYF. The CDR3 bases are TGCGCCAGCAGCTTGGGTGGGACCAAGGCCCAGTACTTC. This chain links TRBV5-1 with TRBJ2-5; D is possibly TRBD1 or TRBD2 (5 bases each). Germline V lookup: CDR1 SGHRS, CDR2 YFSETQ. Trimming pared 0 bases from V and 9 bases from J, leaving 12 bases between. The CDR3 is made up of 13 amino acids.

V and J are TRBV27 and TRBJ2-7; the match to TRBD2 covers 13 bases. The CDR3 length is 16 residues. V lost 9 bases to trimming and J lost 6 bases; unmatched junction nucleotides: 14. Per germline, CDR1 MNHEY and CDR2 SMNVEV (reference sequence). The CDR3 region has the DNA TGTGCCAGTACTATAACAGGGACTAGCGGGACAGGCGAGCAGTACTTC. Translated: CASTITGTSGTGEQYF.

The gene calls are TRBV19 and TRBJ2-7; 7 bases match TRBD1. The CDR3 totals 15 residues. Germline trimming cut 5 bases from V and 3 bases from J; bases unmatched to any gene: 10. Per germline, CDR1 LNHDA and CDR2 SQIVND (reference sequence). In DNA form, the CDR3 reads TGTGCCAGTAGTCCACCTCGACAGGGAATCTACGAGCAGTACTTC. As protein: CASSPPRQGIYEQYF.

The chain links TRBV5-6 to TRBJ2-3; the match to TRBD2 covers 11 bases. CDR1 SGHDT and CDR2 YYEEEE come from the germline V gene. With 5 bases clipped from V and 2 bases from J, the junction kept 4 bases outside the gene matches. The CDR3 is 15 amino acids. The DNA for the CDR3 is TGTGCCAGCAGGGGTAGCGGGAGGGTCACAGATACGCAGTATTTT. This translates into CASRGSGRVTDTQYF.

The chain employs TRBV15 and TRBJ2-7; 9 bases line up with TRBD2. Germline CDR1 is LNHNV and CDR2 is YYDKDF (reference sequence). The CDR3 has 14 amino acids. V dropped 0 bases and J dropped 7; count of bases not matched to a gene: 4. The CDR3, as DNA: TGTGCCACCAGCAGAGATCGAGCGGGAGGTGAGCAGTACTTC. Its protein product is CATSRDRAGGEQYF. Combining the CDR3 with reference TRBV15 and TRBJ2-7 gives the whole variable domain DAMVIQNPRYQVTQFGKPVTLSCSQTLNHNVMYWYQQKSSQAPKLLFHYYDKDFNNEADTPDNFQSRRPNTSFCFLDIRSPGLGDTAMYLCATSRDRAGGEQYFGPGTRLTVT.

The CDR3 nucleotides are TGTGCCAGCTCACCGGGAGCGAACTATGGCTACACCTTC. It translates to CASSPGANYGYTF. The chain is built from TRBV18 and TRBJ1-2; D unclear. Germline V gene lookup returns CDR1 KGHSH and CDR2 LQKENI. Trimming shortened V by 3 bases and J by 2 bases, and 7 bases separated the two germline ends. This CDR3 is 13 amino acids long.

The rearrangement links TRBV13 to TRBJ2-1; 11 bases are a match to TRBD2. J lost 3 bases, V lost 5 bases, and 3 bases had no gene match. This CDR3 contains 15 residues. CDR1 and CDR2 from the germline V gene are PRHDT and FYEKMQ (reference sequence). The CDR3 DNA reads as TGTGCCAGCAGCAGTAGCGGGAGGGGCTACAATGAGCAGTTCTTC. This sequence encodes CASSSSGRGYNEQFF.

The chain joins TRBV7-8 to TRBJ2-2, with D uncertain. CDR1 is SGHVS, CDR2 FQNEAQ, per germline. The CDR3 spans 12 residues. The V end lost 1 base, the J end lost 9 bases, and 6 bases lay between the germline ends. The CDR3 region is CASSLEGWELFF. The CDR3, as DNA: TGTGCCAGCAGCTTAGAAGGTTGGGAGCTGTTTTTT. Full variable domain (rest looked up from reference TRBV7-8 and TRBJ2-2): GAGVSQSPRYKVAKRGQDVALRCDPISGHVSLFWYQQALGQGPEFLTYFQNEAQLDKSGLPSDRFFAERPEGSVSTLKIQRTQQEDSAVYLCASSLEGWELFFGEGSRLTVL.

This sequence joins TRBV7-2 and TRBJ2-7; 12 bases match TRBD2. Germline V gene data show CDR1 as SGHTA and CDR2 as FQGNSA. V trimming: 5 bases; J trimming: 4 bases; junction bases outside the gene matches: 3. CDR3 size: 14 residues. CDR3: CASSPSGGAYEQYF. The CDR3 DNA sequence: TGTGCCAGCAGCCCTAGCGGGGGGGCGTACGAGCAGTACTTC.

The CDR3 DNA sequence: TGCGCCAGCAGCCCACAGGGAAGCTCCTACGAGCAGTACTTC. Residues: CASSPQGSSYEQYF. This chain links TRBV5-1 with TRBJ2-7, with D tentatively TRBD1 (6 bases). Germline CDR1 SGHRS, CDR2 YFSETQ. Trimming took 4 bases from V and 0 from J, leaving 11 bases between them. The CDR3 runs to 14 residues.